Presented here are 14 T cell receptor beta chains from one specimen sequenced in a study of CD8+ T cells in alopecia areata. cDNA serving as the sequencing template came from extracted, reverse transcribed RNA. Repertoires were generated with immunoSEQ multiplex PCR, while TCRdb's copy carries only in-frame clones and drops some. Of fewer than 250,000 clones listed, less than 45% are singletons. Treatment here: oral pan-JAK inhibitor, 5-10 mg twice daily. The material was CD4+ T cells sorted from blood, obtained at approximately week 37, from a patient treated with tofacitinib. Receptors originate from a human donor with alopecia areata.

The V and J genes are TRBV18 and TRBJ2-1; D is undetermined. The CDR3 is 13 amino acids. The V gene's germline CDR1 is KGHSH and CDR2 LQKENI. Trimming pared 3 bases from V and 4 bases from J, leaving 7 bases between. DNA of the CDR3: TGTGCCAGCTCACCGGTGCTGTACAATGAGCAGTTCTTC. Translation gives CASSPVLYNEQFF.

The chain joins TRBV30 to TRBJ1-4; D is unclear. Trimming cost V 1 base and J 10 bases, with 7 bases left between them. The CDR3 runs to 11 residues. Germline values: CDR1 GTSNPN, CDR2 SVGIG (reference sequence). This CDR3 is CAWSDKGKLFF. The DNA for the CDR3 is TGTGCCTGGAGTGACAAAGGAAAACTGTTTTTT.

The chain links TRBV14 to TRBJ2-1; 7 bases match TRBD2. Germline V gene data show CDR1 as SGHDN and CDR2 as FVKESK. The CDR3 totals 13 residues. Losses at the gene ends were 4 bases for V and 9 bases for J; bases not matched to a gene: 6. The CDR3 nucleotides read TGTGCCAGCAGCCGCAGCAGACTAGCTGAGCAGTTCTTC. The encoded protein is CASSRSRLAEQFF.

The chain recombines TRBV5-1 with TRBJ2-7, with a tentative D call TRBD1 (5 bases). The CDR3 extends over 14 amino acids. Germline V lookup: CDR1 SGHRS, CDR2 YFSETQ. Trimming cost V 0 bases and J 2 bases, with 9 bases left between them. The CDR3 protein is CASSLGRAPYEQYF. Written as DNA, the CDR3 is TGCGCCAGCAGCTTGGGCAGGGCCCCCTACGAGCAGTACTTC. Full variable domain (remainder filled in from reference TRBV5-1 and TRBJ2-7): KAGVTQTPRYLIKTRGQQVTLSCSPISGHRSVSWYQQTPGQGLQFLFEYFSETQRNKGNFPGRFSGRQFSNSRSEMNVSTLELGDSALYLCASSLGRAPYEQYFGPGTRLTVT.

This rearrangement joins TRBV29-1 to TRBJ2-1; 11 nucleotides align to TRBD2. Unmatched junction bases numbered 5, after V lost 7 bases and J lost 0 bases. There are 15 residues in the CDR3. Germline V CDR1 and CDR2: SQVTM, ANQGSEA. CDR3 region: CSGTSGLSSYNEQFF. As DNA, the CDR3 is TGCAGCGGGACTAGCGGGTTGAGCTCCTACAATGAGCAGTTCTTC.

This clone was seen only a few times. The chain has TRBV7-9 and TRBJ2-7; D perhaps matches TRBD1 (6 bases). The CDR3 runs 15 residues. The germline V gene encodes CDR1 SEHNR and CDR2 FQNEAQ (reference sequence). The V end lost 0 bases, the J end lost 3 bases, and 12 bases lay between the germline ends. The CDR3: CASSLAQGHDYEQYF. The CDR3 bases are TGTGCCAGCAGCTTAGCGCAGGGACACGACTACGAGCAGTACTTC.

This clone was picked up one time. The gene calls are TRBV5-1 and TRBJ2-1; D remains unclear. V lost 5 bases and J 2 bases, leaving 14 bases between the germline ends. The germline V gene encodes CDR1 SGHRS and CDR2 YFSETQ. This CDR3 is 15 amino acids long. This CDR3 is CASRKERLAYNEQFF. The CDR3 DNA reads TGCGCCAGCAGGAAAGAAAGGTTGGCCTACAATGAGCAGTTCTTC.

The rearrangement links TRBV19 to TRBJ1-5, with 7 positions matching TRBD1. Trimming cost V 9 bases and J 3 bases; bases outside gene matches: 14. CDR3 length equals 16 residues. Germline values: CDR1 LNHDA, CDR2 SQIVND (reference sequence). The CDR3 region has the DNA TGTGCCAGCAACGAGTACAGGGGTGGGACCAATCAGCCCCAGCATTTT. It specifies CASNEYRGGTNQPQHF.

This clone was seen more than once but under ten times. One end of the junction is discordant with germline, which a read error may explain. This sequence joins TRBV4-2 and TRBJ2-7; D possibly uses TRBD1 or TRBD2 (6 bases each). The germline gives CDR1 LGHNA, CDR2 YNFKEQ. The CDR3 is made up of 15 amino acids. CDR3 amino acids: CASSLTGGAGDSPNF. The CDR3 DNA reads as TGTGCCAGCAGCCTGACCGGGGGCGCAGGGGATTCACCGAACTTC.

The sample holds a few counts of this clone. This sequence joins TRBV5-1 and TRBJ2-2, with D unclear. V lost 4 bases and J 6 bases, leaving 16 bases between the germline ends. This CDR3 has 15 residues. CDR1 is SGHRS and CDR2 is YFSETQ in the germline V gene. As DNA, the CDR3 is TGCGCCAGCAGCATCACCCCATTACGGGCCGGGGAGCTGTTTTTT. As protein: CASSITPLRAGELFF.

Only a few counts were recorded for this clone. The chain employs TRBV29-1 and TRBJ2-1; 9 bases match TRBD2. This CDR3 has 15 amino acids. V lost 1 base to trimming and J lost 5 bases; unmatched junction nucleotides: 6. Germline CDR1 reads SQVTM; CDR2 reads ANQGSEA. CDR3 bases: TGCAGCGTTGAAGGATGGACTAGCGTGAACAATGAGCAGTTCTTC. Protein sequence: CSVEGWTSVNNEQFF.

The CDR3 region is CASSEGLAGYNEQFF. The CDR3 region has the DNA TGTGCCAGCAGTGAGGGACTAGCGGGATACAATGAGCAGTTCTTC. V usage is TRBV2 and J usage is TRBJ2-1, with 13 bases matching TRBD2. V shed 3 bases and J 4 bases; nucleotides not matched to a gene: 0. The germline V gene encodes CDR1 SNHLY and CDR2 FYNNEI. The CDR3 length is 15 residues.

The V call is TRBV29-1, the J call TRBJ2-1; weak D call: TRBD2 (5 bases). Deletions cut 7 bases from V and 5 bases from J, with 12 bases between. Germline V gives CDR1 SQVTM, CDR2 ANQGSEA. CDR3 length equals 12 residues. The CDR3 nucleotides are TGCAGCGCCCTCGGCGGGCACAATGAGCAGTTCTTC. This translates into CSALGGHNEQFF.

This clone was seen a few times. The rearrangement joins TRBV9 to TRBJ2-2, with 7 bases lining up with TRBD1. V gave up 4 bases and J gave up 5 bases; unmatched junction bases: 5. The CDR3 covers 14 residues. CDR1 SGDLS and CDR2 YYNGEE come from the germline V gene. The CDR3, as DNA: TGTGCCAGCAGCACCGGGACAGTAACCGGGGAGCTGTTTTTT. This translates into CASSTGTVTGELFF.